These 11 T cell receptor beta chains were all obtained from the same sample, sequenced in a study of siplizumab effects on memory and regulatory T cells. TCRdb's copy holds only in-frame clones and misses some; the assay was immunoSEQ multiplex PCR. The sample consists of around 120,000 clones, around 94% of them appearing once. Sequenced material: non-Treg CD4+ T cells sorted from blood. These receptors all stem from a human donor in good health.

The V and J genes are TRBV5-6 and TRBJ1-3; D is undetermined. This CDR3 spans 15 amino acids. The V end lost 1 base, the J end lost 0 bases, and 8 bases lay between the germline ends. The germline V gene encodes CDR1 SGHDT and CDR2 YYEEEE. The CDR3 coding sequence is TGTGCCAGCAGCTTGATCGCCCTCTCTGGAAACACCATATATTTT. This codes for CASSLIALSGNTIYF.

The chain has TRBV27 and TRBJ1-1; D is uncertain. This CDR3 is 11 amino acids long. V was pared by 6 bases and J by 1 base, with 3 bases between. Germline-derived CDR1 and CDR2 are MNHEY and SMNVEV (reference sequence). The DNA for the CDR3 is TGTGCCAGCAGGGGGAACACTGAAGCTTTCTTT. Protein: CASRGNTEAFF.

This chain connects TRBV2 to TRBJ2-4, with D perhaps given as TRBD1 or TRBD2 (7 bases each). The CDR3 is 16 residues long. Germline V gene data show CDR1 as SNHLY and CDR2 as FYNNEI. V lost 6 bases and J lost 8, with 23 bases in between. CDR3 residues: CASRQPDRARGDIQYF. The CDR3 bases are TGTGCCAGCAGGCAACCTGACAGGGCACGGGGGGACATTCAGTACTTC.

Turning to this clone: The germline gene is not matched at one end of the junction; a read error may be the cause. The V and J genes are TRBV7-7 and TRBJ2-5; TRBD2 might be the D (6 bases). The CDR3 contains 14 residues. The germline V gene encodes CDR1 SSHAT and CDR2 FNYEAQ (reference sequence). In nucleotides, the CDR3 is TGTGCTAGCAGCTTAGGCGGGATTCAAGAGACCCAGTACTTC. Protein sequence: CASSLGGIQETQYF. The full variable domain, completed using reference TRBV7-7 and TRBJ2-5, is GAGVSQSPRYKVTKRGQDVTLRCDPISSHATLYWYQQALGQGPEFLTYFNYEAQPDKSGLPSDRFSAERPEGSISTLTIQRTEQRDSAMYRCASSLGGIQETQYFGPGTRLLVL.

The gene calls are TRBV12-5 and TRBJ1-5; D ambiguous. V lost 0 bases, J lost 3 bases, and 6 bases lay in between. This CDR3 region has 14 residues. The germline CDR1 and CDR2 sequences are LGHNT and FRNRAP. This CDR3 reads CASGLVDVNQPQHF. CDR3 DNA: TGTGCTAGTGGTTTGGTGGACGTCAATCAGCCCCAGCATTTT. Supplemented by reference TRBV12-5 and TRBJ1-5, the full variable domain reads DARVTQTPRHKVTEMGQEVTMRCQPILGHNTVFWYRQTMMQGLELLAYFRNRAPLDDSGMPKDRFSAEMPDATLATLKIQPSEPRDSAVYFCASGLVDVNQPQHFGDGTRLSIL.

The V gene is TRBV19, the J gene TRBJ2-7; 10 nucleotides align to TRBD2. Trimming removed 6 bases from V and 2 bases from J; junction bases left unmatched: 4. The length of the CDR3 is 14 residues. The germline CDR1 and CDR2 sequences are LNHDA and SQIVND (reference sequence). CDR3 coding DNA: TGTGCCAGTAGCGCACTAGCGGGGACCTACGAGCAGTACTTC. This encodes CASSALAGTYEQYF.

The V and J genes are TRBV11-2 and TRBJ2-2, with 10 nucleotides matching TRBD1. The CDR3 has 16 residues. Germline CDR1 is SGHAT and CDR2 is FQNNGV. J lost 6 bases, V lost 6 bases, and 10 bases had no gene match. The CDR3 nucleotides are TGTGCCAGCAGAACCCCCGGGACAGGGGACGCCGGGGAGCTGTTTTTT. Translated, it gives CASRTPGTGDAGELFF.

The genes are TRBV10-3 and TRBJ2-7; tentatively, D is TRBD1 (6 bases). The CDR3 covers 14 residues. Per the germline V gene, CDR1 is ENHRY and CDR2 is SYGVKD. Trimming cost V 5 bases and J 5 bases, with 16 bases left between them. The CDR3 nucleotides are TGTGCCATCAGTCAACAGGGTTTAGGCGACGAGCAGTACTTC. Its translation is CAISQQGLGDEQYF.

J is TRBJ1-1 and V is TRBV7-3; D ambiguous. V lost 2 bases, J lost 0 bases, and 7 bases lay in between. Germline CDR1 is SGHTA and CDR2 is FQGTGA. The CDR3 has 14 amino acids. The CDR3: CASSLGSMNTEAFF. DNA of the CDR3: TGTGCCAGCAGCTTAGGAAGCATGAACACTGAAGCTTTCTTT.

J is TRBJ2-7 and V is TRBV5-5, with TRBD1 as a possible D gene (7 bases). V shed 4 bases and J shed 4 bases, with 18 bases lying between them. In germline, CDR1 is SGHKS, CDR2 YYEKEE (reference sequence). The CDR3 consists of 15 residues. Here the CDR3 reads CASSRTRDRPYEQYF. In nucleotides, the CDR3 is TGTGCCAGCAGCCGGACGCGGGACAGACCTTACGAGCAGTACTTC. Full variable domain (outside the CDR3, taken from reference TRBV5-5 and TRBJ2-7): DAGVTQSPTHLIKTRGQQVTLRCSPISGHKSVSWYQQVLGQGPQFIFQYYEKEERGRGNFPDRFSARQFPNYSSELNVNALLLGDSALYLCASSRTRDRPYEQYFGPGTRLTVT.

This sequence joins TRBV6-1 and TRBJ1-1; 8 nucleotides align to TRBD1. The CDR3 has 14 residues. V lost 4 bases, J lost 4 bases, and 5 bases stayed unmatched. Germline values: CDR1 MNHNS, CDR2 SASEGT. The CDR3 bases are TGTGCCAGCAGTGCCCCGACAGGGGTCACTGAAGCTTTCTTT. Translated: CASSAPTGVTEAFF.